A selection of T cell receptor beta chains follows, all from one sample in a study of brain T cells in children with intractable seizures. Generated by immunoSEQ multiplex PCR, the TCRdb table keeps only in-frame clones and is missing some. This sample has some 80,000 clones, with around nine tenths found just once. Specimen: peripheral blood, collected at surgery. The source of these receptors is a girl between 2 and 10 years old with Rasmussen encephalitis and intractable seizures. Each CDR3 is given with its conserved first and last residue. Fields, in order: V gene, D gene, clone size, J gene, CDR3 length, CDR3 protein, CDR3 DNA. D genes are given only for firm matches. Clone size is shown for a subset of rows, as once, few, many or a class of expanded clone.

V gene: TRBV29-1
D gene: .
clone size: .
J gene: TRBJ1-1
CDR3 length: 13
CDR3 protein: CSVEGLLYTEAFF
CDR3 DNA: TGCAGCGTTGAGGGTCTTTTATACACTGAAGCTTTCTTT

V gene: TRBV2
D gene: TRBD2
clone size: .
J gene: TRBJ2-1
CDR3 length: 16
CDR3 protein: CASSPTLAGGGNEQFF
CDR3 DNA: TGTGCCAGCAGCCCCACCCTAGCGGGAGGGGGAAATGAGCAGTTCTTC

V gene: TRBV2
D gene: TRBD2
clone size: .
J gene: TRBJ2-1
CDR3 length: 16
CDR3 protein: CASSVEGLADYNEQFF
CDR3 DNA: TGTGCCAGCAGTGTTGAGGGACTAGCGGATTACAATGAGCAGTTCTTC

V gene: TRBV2
D gene: .
clone size: .
J gene: TRBJ2-7
CDR3 length: 13
CDR3 protein: CASSVVGPYEQYF
CDR3 DNA: TGTGCCAGCAGTGTGGTAGGGCCCTACGAGCAGTACTTC

V gene: TRBV7-9
D gene: .
clone size: .
J gene: TRBJ1-2
CDR3 length: 15
CDR3 protein: CASSARTVPMGGYTF
CDR3 DNA: TGTGCCAGCAGCGCTAGGACAGTTCCTATGGGGGGCTACACCTTC

V gene: TRBV19
D gene: .
clone size: .
J gene: TRBJ2-7
CDR3 length: 13
CDR3 protein: CASSPPAPYEQYF
CDR3 DNA: TGTGCCAGTTCCCCCCCGGCACCCTACGAGCAGTACTTC

V gene: TRBV6-5
D gene: .
clone size: .
J gene: TRBJ1-1
CDR3 length: 15
CDR3 protein: CASTTRRQVNTEAFF
CDR3 DNA: TGTGCCAGCACTACTCGGAGACAGGTGAACACTGAAGCTTTCTTT

V gene: TRBV4-1
D gene: .
clone size: .
J gene: TRBJ1-3
CDR3 length: 18
CDR3 protein: CASSPVAAPVPSGNTIYF
CDR3 DNA: TGCGCCAGCAGCCCAGTCGCGGCTCCAGTTCCCTCTGGAAACACCATATATTTT

V gene: TRBV2
D gene: TRBD2
clone size: .
J gene: TRBJ2-4
CDR3 length: 17
CDR3 protein: CASSFGLAGGGKNIQYF
CDR3 DNA: TGTGCCAGCAGTTTTGGGCTAGCGGGAGGGGGAAAAAACATTCAGTACTTC

V gene: TRBV19
D gene: .
clone size: .
J gene: TRBJ2-2
CDR3 length: 16
CDR3 protein: CASSIIAVSNTGELFF
CDR3 DNA: TGTGCCAGTAGTATAATAGCGGTCTCGAACACCGGGGAGCTGTTTTTT

V gene: TRBV27
D gene: TRBD1
clone size: .
J gene: TRBJ2-4
CDR3 length: 17
CDR3 protein: CASRGTGRGLAKNIQYF
CDR3 DNA: TGTGCCAGCAGAGGGACAGGGAGAGGCCTAGCCAAAAACATTCAGTACTTC

V gene: TRBV29-1
D gene: .
clone size: .
J gene: TRBJ1-2
CDR3 length: 11
CDR3 protein: CSVEGVNGYTF
CDR3 DNA: TGCAGCGTTGAAGGGGTAAATGGCTACACCTTC

V gene: TRBV21-1
D gene: .
clone size: .
J gene: TRBJ1-3
CDR3 length: 12
CDR3 protein: CASSKGRNTIYF
CDR3 DNA: TGTGCCAGCAGCAAAGGGCGAAACACCATATATTTT

V gene: TRBV2
D gene: .
clone size: .
J gene: TRBJ1-5
CDR3 length: 12
CDR3 protein: CASRQSNQPQHF
CDR3 DNA: TGTGCCAGCAGACAGTCCAATCAGCCCCAGCATTTT

V gene: TRBV10-3
D gene: TRBD2
clone size: .
J gene: TRBJ2-3
CDR3 length: 17
CDR3 protein: CAISESDEGGEGYTQYF
CDR3 DNA: TGTGCCATCAGTGAGTCGGATGAGGGAGGGGAAGGGTATACGCAGTATTTT

V gene: TRBV19
D gene: .
clone size: .
J gene: TRBJ1-5
CDR3 length: 17
CDR3 protein: CASTKRVGVSSNQPQHF
CDR3 DNA: TGTGCCAGTACCAAAAGGGTGGGGGTAAGCAGCAATCAGCCCCAGCATTTT

V gene: TRBV19
D gene: .
clone size: .
J gene: TRBJ2-6
CDR3 length: 15
CDR3 protein: CASQRTPSGANVLTF
CDR3 DNA: TGTGCCAGTCAGCGGACACCCTCTGGGGCCAACGTCCTGACTTTC

V gene: TRBV24-1
D gene: TRBD1
clone size: .
J gene: TRBJ2-1
CDR3 length: 14
CDR3 protein: CATSDQTGRNEQFF
CDR3 DNA: TGTGCCACCAGTGACCAGACAGGGCGGAATGAGCAGTTCTTC

V gene: TRBV6-6
D gene: .
clone size: few
J gene: TRBJ1-5
CDR3 length: 16
CDR3 protein: CASSSQHRQINQPQHF
CDR3 DNA: TGTGCCAGCAGTTCGCAACACAGACAGATCAATCAGCCCCAGCATTTT

V gene: TRBV19
D gene: TRBD1
clone size: .
J gene: TRBJ1-2
CDR3 length: 16
CDR3 protein: CASSLTGGPVLGGYTF
CDR3 DNA: TGTGCCAGTAGTTTAACAGGGGGGCCGGTCCTCGGCGGCTACACCTTC

V gene: TRBV6-6
D gene: TRBD1
clone size: .
J gene: TRBJ1-4
CDR3 length: 15
CDR3 protein: CASSLYRGQNEKLFF
CDR3 DNA: TGTGCCAGCAGCCTTTACAGGGGGCAAAATGAAAAACTGTTTTTT

V gene: TRBV2
D gene: TRBD1
clone size: .
J gene: TRBJ2-5
CDR3 length: 13
CDR3 protein: CASKDRIKETQYF
CDR3 DNA: TGTGCCAGCAAGGACAGGATAAAAGAGACCCAGTACTTC

V gene: TRBV4-2
D gene: .
clone size: .
J gene: TRBJ2-3
CDR3 length: 16
CDR3 protein: CASSLPTSQAKDTQYF
CDR3 DNA: TGTGCCAGCAGCCTCCCGACTAGTCAAGCGAAAGATACGCAGTATTTT

V gene: TRBV29-1
D gene: TRBD2
clone size: .
J gene: TRBJ2-2
CDR3 length: 14
CDR3 protein: CSGAIAGSAGELFF
CDR3 DNA: TGCAGCGGCGCTATAGCGGGATCGGCCGGGGAGCTGTTTTTT

V gene: TRBV6-2/TRBV6-3
D gene: .
clone size: .
J gene: TRBJ2-1
CDR3 length: 14
CDR3 protein: CASSYQGSYNEQFF
CDR3 DNA: TGTGCCAGCAGTTACCAGGGGTCGTACAATGAGCAGTTCTTC

V gene: TRBV27
D gene: .
clone size: .
J gene: TRBJ2-1
CDR3 length: 13
CDR3 protein: CASRPLGPNEQFF
CDR3 DNA: TGTGCCAGCAGACCGTTGGGACCTAATGAGCAGTTCTTC

V gene: TRBV30
D gene: TRBD1
clone size: .
J gene: TRBJ2-7
CDR3 length: 13
CDR3 protein: CAWSGTGWGEQYF
CDR3 DNA: TGTGCCTGGTCCGGGACAGGGTGGGGCGAGCAGTACTTC

V gene: TRBV12-5
D gene: TRBD1
clone size: .
J gene: TRBJ2-2
CDR3 length: 15
CDR3 protein: CASGLDRGLTGELFF
CDR3 DNA: TGTGCTAGTGGTTTGGACAGGGGGCTAACCGGGGAGCTGTTTTTT

V gene: TRBV3-1/TRBV3-2
D gene: .
clone size: .
J gene: TRBJ2-5
CDR3 length: 12
CDR3 protein: CASSQGRETQYF
CDR3 DNA: TGTGCCAGCAGCCAAGGGCGGGAGACCCAGTACTTC

V gene: TRBV7-2
D gene: .
clone size: .
J gene: TRBJ2-5
CDR3 length: 13
CDR3 protein: CASSLARRETQYF
CDR3 DNA: TGTGCCAGCAGCTTAGCCAGGAGGGAGACCCAGTACTTC

V gene: TRBV19
D gene: .
clone size: .
J gene: TRBJ1-5
CDR3 length: 13
CDR3 protein: CASRPSSNQPQHF
CDR3 DNA: TGTGCCAGTAGACCCAGTAGCAATCAGCCCCAGCATTTT

V gene: TRBV18
D gene: .
clone size: .
J gene: TRBJ1-3
CDR3 length: 17
CDR3 protein: CASSPKGPGSSGNTIYF
CDR3 DNA: TGTGCCAGCTCACCAAAAGGGCCAGGGAGCTCTGGAAACACCATATATTTT

V gene: TRBV19
D gene: .
clone size: .
J gene: TRBJ1-5
CDR3 length: 15
CDR3 protein: CASSIAGRKHQPQHF
CDR3 DNA: TGTGCCAGTAGTATCGCTGGCCGGAAGCATCAGCCCCAGCATTTT

V gene: TRBV30
D gene: .
clone size: .
J gene: TRBJ2-3
CDR3 length: 11
CDR3 protein: CACPSGDTQYF
CDR3 DNA: TGTGCCTGCCCCAGTGGGGATACGCAGTATTTT

V gene: TRBV9
D gene: .
clone size: .
J gene: TRBJ1-3
CDR3 length: 15
CDR3 protein: CASSVTPSSGNTIYF
CDR3 DNA: TGTGCCAGCAGCGTAACCCCATCTTCTGGAAACACCATATATTTT

V gene: TRBV19
D gene: .
clone size: .
J gene: TRBJ2-1
CDR3 length: 13
CDR3 protein: CASSISNVNEQFF
CDR3 DNA: TGTGCCAGTAGTATATCTAACGTCAATGAGCAGTTCTTC

V gene: TRBV5-1
D gene: .
clone size: .
J gene: TRBJ2-3
CDR3 length: 14
CDR3 protein: CASSLGQEMNTQYF
CDR3 DNA: TGCGCCAGCAGCTTGGGCCAGGAAATGAATACGCAGTATTTT

V gene: TRBV19
D gene: TRBD1
clone size: .
J gene: TRBJ1-4
CDR3 length: 14
CDR3 protein: CASSIRQGRDELFF
CDR3 DNA: TGTGCCAGTAGTATCCGACAGGGGCGAGATGAATTGTTTTTT

V gene: TRBV5-1
D gene: TRBD1
clone size: .
J gene: TRBJ1-1
CDR3 length: 13
CDR3 protein: CASSFTGGTEAFF
CDR3 DNA: TGCGCCAGCAGCTTTACAGGGGGCACTGAAGCTTTCTTT

V gene: TRBV4-1
D gene: .
clone size: .
J gene: TRBJ1-6
CDR3 length: 16
CDR3 protein: CASSLSDETGKSPLHF
CDR3 DNA: TGCGCCAGCAGCCTCTCGGATGAGACAGGAAAATCACCCCTCCACTTT

V gene: TRBV9
D gene: .
clone size: .
J gene: TRBJ2-5
CDR3 length: 16
CDR3 protein: CASSVALTSAQETQYF
CDR3 DNA: TGTGCCAGCAGCGTAGCGCTGACGTCAGCCCAAGAGACCCAGTACTTC